This T cell receptor beta chain is from a study of shared clonotypes between healthy human individuals. Study findings and constraints: Naive subsets tended to show greater estimated richness than memory subsets.

Worth noting for this clone: Its antigen is still unknown.

Measured with immunoSEQ multiplex PCR; TCRdb has only the in-frame clones, and not every one. Found here are 1.6 million or so clones, approximately 98.5% of them singletons; the top ten hold approximately 0.4%. V dropped 4 bases and J dropped 6 bases, with 17 bases sitting between them. CDR3 size: 14 residues. CDR1 and CDR2 from the germline V gene are SGHDT and YYEEEE. The clonotype was recovered from a man aged 25 to 40 in good health. The chain carries TRBV5-6 and TRBJ2-7; D could derive from TRBD1 or TRBD2 (6 bases each). Sequenced: naive CD4+ T cells sorted from blood. Subset denoted: CD45RA+ positively selected. The CDR3 reads CASSPVGGRVEQYF. The CDR3 DNA is TGTGCCAGCAGCCCGGTAGGGGGGCGCGTCGAGCAGTACTTC.